The 4 T cell receptor beta chains reported below all come from one sample, sequenced in a study of blood T cell repertoires in COVID-19 (dated by TCRdb to 2019 to 2021). Receptor amplification or capture employed the immunoSEQ multiplex PCR assay. This is the immuneACCESS table as TCRdb keeps it, with only in-frame sequences that have V and J called. A part of the clones is gone; compared with another copy, unresolved V genes explain less than half, and the rest is unexplained. Here the sample has 200,000 to 250,000 clones; nearly 90% occur a single time. Of the sample, about 16% falls within the top ten clones. Sequences were obtained from PBMCs or T cells enriched from blood (not recorded which). The receptor source for this set is a man aged 25-45 years who had been exposed to COVID-19.

This chain connects TRBV12-3 or TRBV12-4 to TRBJ1-1, with unresolved D. Trimming pared 2 bases from V and 1 base from J, leaving 5 bases between. CDR3 length equals 13 residues. The CDR3, as DNA: TGTGCCAGCAGTTTATGGCAGAACACTGAAGCTTTCTTT. It is translated as CASSLWQNTEAFF.

The chain recombines TRBV10-1 with TRBJ2-5, with D possibly matching TRBD1 (5 bases). The CDR3 is 16 amino acids. Trimming took 3 bases from V and 2 from J, leaving 16 bases between them. Germline CDR1 WNHNN, CDR2 SYGVQD (reference sequence). The CDR3 loop is CASSDYDRPQQETQYF. The DNA of the CDR3 is TGCGCCAGCAGTGACTACGACAGACCTCAACAAGAGACCCAGTACTTC.

In DNA form, the CDR3 reads TGTGCCAGCAGCTCCGGACTAGCGGGGTACAATGAGCAGTTCTTC. The encoded protein is CASSSGLAGYNEQFF. This chain joins TRBV11-2 and TRBJ2-1; 12 nucleotides align to TRBD2. Unmatched junction bases numbered 2, after V lost 4 bases and J lost 4 bases. The germline V gene has CDR1 SGHAT and CDR2 FQNNGV. The CDR3 has 15 amino acids.

This chain uses TRBV21-1 with TRBJ2-2; the D call TRBD2 from the table was never checked on the DNA. TRBV21-1 corresponds to a pseudogene. The CDR3 consists of 13 residues. The DNA of the CDR3 is TGTGCCAGCGAGGGGGGGCCCGGCGGGGAGCTGTTTTTT. As protein: CASEGGPGGELFF.